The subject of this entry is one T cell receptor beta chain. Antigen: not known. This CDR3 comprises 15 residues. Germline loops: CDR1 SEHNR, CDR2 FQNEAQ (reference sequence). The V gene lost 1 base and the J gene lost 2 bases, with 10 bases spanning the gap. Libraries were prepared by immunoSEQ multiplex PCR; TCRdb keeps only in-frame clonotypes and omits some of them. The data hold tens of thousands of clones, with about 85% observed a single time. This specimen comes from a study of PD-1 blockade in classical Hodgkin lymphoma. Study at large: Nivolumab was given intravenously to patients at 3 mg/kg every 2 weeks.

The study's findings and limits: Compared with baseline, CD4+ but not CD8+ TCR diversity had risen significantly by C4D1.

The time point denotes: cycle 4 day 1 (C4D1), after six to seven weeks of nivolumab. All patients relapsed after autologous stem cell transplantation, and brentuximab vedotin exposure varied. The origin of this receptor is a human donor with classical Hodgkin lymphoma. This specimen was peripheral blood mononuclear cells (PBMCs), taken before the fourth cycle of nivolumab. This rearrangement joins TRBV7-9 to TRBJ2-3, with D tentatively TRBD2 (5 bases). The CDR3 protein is CASSLGGGLTDTQYF. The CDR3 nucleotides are TGTGCCAGCAGCTTAGGAGGAGGACTCACAGATACGCAGTATTTT.